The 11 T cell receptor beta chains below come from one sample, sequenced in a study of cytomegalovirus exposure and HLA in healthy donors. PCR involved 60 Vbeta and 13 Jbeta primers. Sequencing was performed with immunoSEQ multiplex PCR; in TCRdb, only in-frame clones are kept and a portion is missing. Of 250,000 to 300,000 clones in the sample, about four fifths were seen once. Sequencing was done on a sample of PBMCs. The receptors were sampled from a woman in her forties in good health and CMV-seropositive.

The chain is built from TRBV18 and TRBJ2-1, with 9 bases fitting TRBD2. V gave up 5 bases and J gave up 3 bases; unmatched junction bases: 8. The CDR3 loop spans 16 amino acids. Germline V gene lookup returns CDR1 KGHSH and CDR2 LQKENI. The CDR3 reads CASSSLAGAHYNEQFF. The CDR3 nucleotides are TGTGCCAGCTCATCCTTAGCGGGAGCTCACTACAATGAGCAGTTCTTC.

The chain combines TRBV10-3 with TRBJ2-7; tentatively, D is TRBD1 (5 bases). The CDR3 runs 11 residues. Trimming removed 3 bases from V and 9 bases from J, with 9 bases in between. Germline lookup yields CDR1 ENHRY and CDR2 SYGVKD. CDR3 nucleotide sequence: TGTGCCATCAGTGACCAGGGTGTGCAGTACTTC. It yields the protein CAISDQGVQYF.

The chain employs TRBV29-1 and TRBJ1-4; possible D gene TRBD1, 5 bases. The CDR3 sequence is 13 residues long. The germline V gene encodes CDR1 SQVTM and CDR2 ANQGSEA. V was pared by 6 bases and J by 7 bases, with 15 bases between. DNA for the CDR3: TGCAGCGTGCGGGACCCAGAAGGTGAAAAACTGTTTTTT. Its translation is CSVRDPEGEKLFF.

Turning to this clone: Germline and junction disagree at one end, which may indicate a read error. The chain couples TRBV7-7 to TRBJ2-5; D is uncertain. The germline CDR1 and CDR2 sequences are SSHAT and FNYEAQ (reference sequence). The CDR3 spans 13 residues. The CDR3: CASSLAGDRRQYF. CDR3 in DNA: TGTGCTAGCAGCTTAGCAGGAGACCGCAGACAGTACTTC.

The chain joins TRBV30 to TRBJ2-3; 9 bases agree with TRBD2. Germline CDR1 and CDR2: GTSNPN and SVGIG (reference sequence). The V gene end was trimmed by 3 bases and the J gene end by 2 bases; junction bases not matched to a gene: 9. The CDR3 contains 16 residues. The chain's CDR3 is CAWRRRASGITDTQYF. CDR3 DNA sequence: TGTGCCTGGAGGAGAAGGGCTAGCGGGATCACAGATACGCAGTATTTT.

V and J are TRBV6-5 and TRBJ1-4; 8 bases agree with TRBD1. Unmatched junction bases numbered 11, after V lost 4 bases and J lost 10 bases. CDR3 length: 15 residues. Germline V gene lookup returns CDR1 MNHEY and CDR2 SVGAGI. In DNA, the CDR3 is TGTGCCAGCAGTTTTTCGGACAGGGTGGGAGGAAAACTGTTTTTT. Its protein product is CASSFSDRVGGKLFF.

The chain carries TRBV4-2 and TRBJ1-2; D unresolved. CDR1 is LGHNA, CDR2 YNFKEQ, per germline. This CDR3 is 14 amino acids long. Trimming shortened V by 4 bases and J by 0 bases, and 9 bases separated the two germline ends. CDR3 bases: TGTGCCAGCAGCCCTACGGGATCTAACTATGGCTACACCTTC. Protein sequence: CASSPTGSNYGYTF.

Here the CDR3 DNA reads TGTGCCAGCAGTGATGGACAGTTGGGTAACTATGGCTACACCTTC. Amino acid sequence: CASSDGQLGNYGYTF. The rearrangement joins TRBV28 to TRBJ1-2, with D possibly TRBD1 on 6 matching bases. Deletions cut 5 bases from V and 1 base from J, with 14 bases between. CDR3 length: 15 residues. Germline V lookup: CDR1 MDHEN, CDR2 SYDVKM.

The CDR3, as DNA: TGTGCCAGCAGCCAAGGTGGGACAGGTCCTGGCTACACCTTC. As protein: CASSQGGTGPGYTF. The chain carries TRBV14 and TRBJ1-2; 8 positions agree with TRBD1. CDR1 SGHDN and CDR2 FVKESK come from the germline V gene. V dropped 1 base and J dropped 7; count of bases not matched to a gene: 5. The CDR3 spans 14 residues.

The CDR3 DNA sequence: TGTGCCAGCAGCTTCGAGGCGGGAGTGATCACAGATACGCAGTATTTT. This encodes CASSFEAGVITDTQYF. V usage is TRBV7-9 and J usage is TRBJ2-3; TRBD2 aligns across 7 bases. The germline V gene has CDR1 SEHNR and CDR2 FQNEAQ (reference sequence). Germline trimming cut 3 bases from V and 2 bases from J; bases unmatched to any gene: 8. The CDR3 has 16 residues.

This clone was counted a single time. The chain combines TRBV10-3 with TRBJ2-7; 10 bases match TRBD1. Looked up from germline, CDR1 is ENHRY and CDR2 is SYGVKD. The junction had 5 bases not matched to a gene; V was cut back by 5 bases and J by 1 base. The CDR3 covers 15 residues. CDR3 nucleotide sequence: TGTGCCATCAGTAGCGGACAGGGGGGTTCCTACGAGCAGTACTTC. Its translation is CAISSGQGGSYEQYF.